The clone carrying this TCR beta chain appeared many times. Its antigen is currently unknown. The data derive from a study of T-cell reconstitution after alpha-beta-depleted transplantation in children. The V end was cut by 2 bases, the J end by 4 bases, with 12 bases between. Germline assignment: CDR1 SSHAT and CDR2 FNYEAQ (reference sequence). This CDR3 contains 14 residues. Study outcomes and limitations: About two months after transplant, alpha-beta T cells reportedly came from several hundred expanded graft clones.

Unique molecular identifiers were incorporated when the TCRbeta library was constructed. MiXCR, applied by TCRdb to the PCR reads, yields one record per CDR3 protein. The sample includes about 200,000 distinct CDR3 sequences, 6.3% seen only once; the top ten take roughly 4.5%. The sequencing used PBMCs, collected before TCRalphabeta/CD19-depleted stem cell transplant. This chain joins TRBV7-7 and TRBJ2-7; D tentatively fits TRBD1 or TRBD2 (6 bases each). The receptor's source is a girl under three years old with combined immunodeficiency, due to receive a stem cell transplant. This chain's CDR3 is CASSLRGLDYEQYF. CDR3 DNA sequence: TGTGCCAGCAGCTTACGGGGGCTTGATTACGAGCAGTACTTC. The full variable domain, rest sourced from reference TRBV7-7 and TRBJ2-7, is GAGVSQSPRYKVTKRGQDVTLRCDPISSHATLYWYQQALGQGPEFLTYFNYEAQPDKSGLPSDRFSAERPEGSISTLTIQRTEQRDSAMYRCASSLRGLDYEQYFGPGTRLTVT.